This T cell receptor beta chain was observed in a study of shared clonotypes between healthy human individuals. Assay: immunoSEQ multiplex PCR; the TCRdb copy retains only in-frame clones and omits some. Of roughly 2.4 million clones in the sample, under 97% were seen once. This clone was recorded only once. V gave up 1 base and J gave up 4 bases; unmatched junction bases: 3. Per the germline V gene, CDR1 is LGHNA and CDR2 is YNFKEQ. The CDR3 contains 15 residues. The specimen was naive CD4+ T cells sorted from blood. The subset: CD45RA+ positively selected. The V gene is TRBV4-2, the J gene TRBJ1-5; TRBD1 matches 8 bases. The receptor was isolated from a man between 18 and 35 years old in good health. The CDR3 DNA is TGTGCCAGCAGCCAAGGGGGACAGGAGAATCAGCCCCAGCATTTT. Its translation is CASSQGGQENQPQHF.